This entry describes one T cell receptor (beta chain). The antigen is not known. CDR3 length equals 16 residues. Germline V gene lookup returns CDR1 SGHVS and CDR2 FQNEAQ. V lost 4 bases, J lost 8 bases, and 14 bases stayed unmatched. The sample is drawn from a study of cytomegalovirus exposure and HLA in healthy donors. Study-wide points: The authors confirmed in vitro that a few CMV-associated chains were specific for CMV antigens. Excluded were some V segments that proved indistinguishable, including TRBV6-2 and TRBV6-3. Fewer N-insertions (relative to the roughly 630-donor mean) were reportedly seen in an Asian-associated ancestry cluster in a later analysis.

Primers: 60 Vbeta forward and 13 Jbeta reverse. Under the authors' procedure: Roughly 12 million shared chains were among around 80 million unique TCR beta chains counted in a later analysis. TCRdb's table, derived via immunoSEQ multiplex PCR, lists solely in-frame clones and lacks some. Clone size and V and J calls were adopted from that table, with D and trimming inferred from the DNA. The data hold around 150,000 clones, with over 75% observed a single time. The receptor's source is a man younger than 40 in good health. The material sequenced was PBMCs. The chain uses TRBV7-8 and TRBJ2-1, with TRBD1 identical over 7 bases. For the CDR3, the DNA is TGTGCCAGCAGCTCACCCGCCGGGACAGCAGTACATGAGCAGTTCTTC. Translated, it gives CASSSPAGTAVHEQFF.